The following is a TCR beta chain sequence with its context. This sample was taken from a study of blood T cell repertoires in COVID-19. About the study: COVID-19 samples from acute and convalescent phases originated in the United States, Italy and Spain. The cDNA or gDNA used as material had been derived from T cells, B-cell-depleted T cells, or PBMCs.

Authors' analysis steps: Quantification of nucleated cells was approximated via reference gene primer amplification. Clones were read by immunoSEQ multiplex PCR, and TCRdb kept only the in-frame ones, dropping some. V, J and clone size are those of that table, while D and trimming were read from the DNA. The sample consists of around 300,000 clones, 85% of them appearing once. This CDR3 has 15 residues. The germline V gene encodes CDR1 PRHDT and CDR2 FYEKMQ (reference sequence). J lost 4 bases, V lost 5 bases, and 10 bases had no gene match. This chain links TRBV13 with TRBJ1-2; 7 nucleotides align to TRBD1. The receptor's source is a woman between 50 and 59 years old with active or convalescent COVID-19. Sequenced material: peripheral blood. The CDR3 DNA sequence: TGTGCCAGCAGCCCCCCAAGGGGGCTTTCCTATGGCTACACCTTC. It codes for CASSPPRGLSYGYTF.